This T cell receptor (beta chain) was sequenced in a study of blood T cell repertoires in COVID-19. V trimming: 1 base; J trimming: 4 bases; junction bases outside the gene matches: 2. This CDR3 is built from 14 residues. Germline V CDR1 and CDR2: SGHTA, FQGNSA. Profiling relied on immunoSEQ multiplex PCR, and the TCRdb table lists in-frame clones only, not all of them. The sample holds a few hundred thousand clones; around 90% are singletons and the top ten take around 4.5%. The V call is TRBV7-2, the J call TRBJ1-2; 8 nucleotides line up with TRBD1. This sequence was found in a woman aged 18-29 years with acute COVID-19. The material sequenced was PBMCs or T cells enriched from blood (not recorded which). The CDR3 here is CASSLEGTGYGYTF. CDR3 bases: TGTGCCAGCAGCTTAGAGGGGACAGGCTATGGCTACACCTTC.